This T cell receptor (beta chain) stems from a study of shared clonotypes between healthy human individuals. Profiling relied on immunoSEQ multiplex PCR, and the TCRdb table lists in-frame clones only, not all of them. The top ten clones hold around 0.33% of a sample with fewer than 1.6 million clones, roughly 98.5% of them seen once. This CDR3 is 14 amino acids long. Germline V gives CDR1 SEHNR, CDR2 FQNEAQ (reference sequence). Trimming removed 5 bases from V and 0 bases from J, with 10 bases in between. This rearrangement joins TRBV7-9 to TRBJ1-1; no clear D gene. The specimen sequenced was naive CD4+ T cells sorted from blood. The subset here: CD45RA+ positively selected. The sequence came from a man under 40 in good health. The CDR3 spells CASSPSRMNTEAFF. CDR3 in DNA: TGTGCCAGCAGCCCATCCAGGATGAACACTGAAGCTTTCTTT.